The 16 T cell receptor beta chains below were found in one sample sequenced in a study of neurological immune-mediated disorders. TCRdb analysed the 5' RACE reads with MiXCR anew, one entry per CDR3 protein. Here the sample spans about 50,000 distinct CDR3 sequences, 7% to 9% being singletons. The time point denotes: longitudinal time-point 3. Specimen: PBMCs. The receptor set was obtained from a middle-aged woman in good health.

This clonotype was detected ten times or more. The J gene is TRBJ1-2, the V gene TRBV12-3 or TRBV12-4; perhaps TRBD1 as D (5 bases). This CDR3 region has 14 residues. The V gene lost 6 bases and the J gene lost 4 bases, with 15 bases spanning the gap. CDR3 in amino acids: CASSPPGGGYGYTF. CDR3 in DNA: TGTGCCAGCAGCCCGCCGGGGGGGGGCTATGGCTACACCTTC.

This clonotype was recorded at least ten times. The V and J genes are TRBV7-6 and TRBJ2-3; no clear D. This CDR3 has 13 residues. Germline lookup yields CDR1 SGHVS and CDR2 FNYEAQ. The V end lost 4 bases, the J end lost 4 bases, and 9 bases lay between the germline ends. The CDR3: CASSSHQADTQYF. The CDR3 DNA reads TGTGCCAGCAGCTCCCATCAAGCAGATACGCAGTATTTT.

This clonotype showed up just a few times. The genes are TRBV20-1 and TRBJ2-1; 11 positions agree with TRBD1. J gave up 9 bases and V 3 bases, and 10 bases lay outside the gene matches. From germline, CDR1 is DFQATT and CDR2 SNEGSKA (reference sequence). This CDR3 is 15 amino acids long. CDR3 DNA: TGCAGTGCTAGGGATAGAAGGGACAGGGGGACTGAGCAGTTCTTC. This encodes CSARDRRDRGTEQFF.

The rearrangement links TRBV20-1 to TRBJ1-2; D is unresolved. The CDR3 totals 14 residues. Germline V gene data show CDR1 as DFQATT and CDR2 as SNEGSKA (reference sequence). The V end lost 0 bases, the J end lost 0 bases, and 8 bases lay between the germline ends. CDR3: CSARERYPNYGYTF. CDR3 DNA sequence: TGCAGTGCTAGAGAGCGGTATCCTAACTATGGCTACACCTTC.

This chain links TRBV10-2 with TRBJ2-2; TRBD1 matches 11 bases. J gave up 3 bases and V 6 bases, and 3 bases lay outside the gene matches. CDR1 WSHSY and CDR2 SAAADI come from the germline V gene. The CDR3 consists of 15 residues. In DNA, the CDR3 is TGCGCCAGCAGGGGGGACAGGGGGGACACCGGGGAGCTGTTTTTT. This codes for CASRGDRGDTGELFF.

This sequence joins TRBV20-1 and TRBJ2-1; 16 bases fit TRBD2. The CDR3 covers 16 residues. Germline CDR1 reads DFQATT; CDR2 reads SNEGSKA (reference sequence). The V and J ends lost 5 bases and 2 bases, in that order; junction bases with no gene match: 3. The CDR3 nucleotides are TGCAGTGCTCCCGGGACTAGCGGGGGGGCCTACAATGAGCAGTTCTTC. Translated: CSAPGTSGGAYNEQFF.

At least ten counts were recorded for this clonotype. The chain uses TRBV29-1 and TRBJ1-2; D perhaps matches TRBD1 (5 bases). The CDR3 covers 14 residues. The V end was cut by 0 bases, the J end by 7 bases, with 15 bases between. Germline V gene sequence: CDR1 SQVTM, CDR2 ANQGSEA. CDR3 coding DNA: TGCAGCGTTGAAGAGGGGCCGGGAATGGTTGGCTACACCTTC. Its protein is CSVEEGPGMVGYTF.

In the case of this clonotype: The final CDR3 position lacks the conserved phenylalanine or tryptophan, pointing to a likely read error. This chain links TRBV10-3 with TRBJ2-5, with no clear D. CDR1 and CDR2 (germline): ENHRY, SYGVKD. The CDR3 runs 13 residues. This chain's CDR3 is CAISEENQETQYL. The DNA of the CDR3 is TGTGCCATAAGTGAGGAAAACCAAGAGACCCAGTACTTA.

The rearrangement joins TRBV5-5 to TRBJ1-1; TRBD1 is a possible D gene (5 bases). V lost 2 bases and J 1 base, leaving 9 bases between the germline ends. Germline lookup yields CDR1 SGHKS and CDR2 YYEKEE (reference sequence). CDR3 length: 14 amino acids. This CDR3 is CASSLWGRNTEAFF. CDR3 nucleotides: TGTGCCAGCAGCTTATGGGGCCGGAACACTGAAGCTTTCTTT.

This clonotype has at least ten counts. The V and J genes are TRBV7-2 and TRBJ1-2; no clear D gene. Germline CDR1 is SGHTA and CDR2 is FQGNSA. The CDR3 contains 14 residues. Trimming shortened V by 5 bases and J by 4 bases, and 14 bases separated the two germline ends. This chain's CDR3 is CASSPTPSGYGYTF. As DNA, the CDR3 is TGTGCCAGCAGCCCGACCCCCTCGGGCTATGGCTACACCTTC.

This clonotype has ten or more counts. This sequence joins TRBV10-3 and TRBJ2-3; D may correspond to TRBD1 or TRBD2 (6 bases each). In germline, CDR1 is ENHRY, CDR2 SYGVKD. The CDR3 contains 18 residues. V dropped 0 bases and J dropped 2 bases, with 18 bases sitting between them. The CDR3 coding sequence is TGTGCCATCAGTGAGTCCGCACGCCCGGGGGCCCTCACAGATACGCAGTATTTT. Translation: CAISESARPGALTDTQYF.

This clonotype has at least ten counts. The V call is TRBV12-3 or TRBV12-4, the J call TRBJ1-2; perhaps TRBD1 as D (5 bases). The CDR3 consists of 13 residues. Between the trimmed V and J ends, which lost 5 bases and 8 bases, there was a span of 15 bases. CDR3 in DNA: TGTGCCAGCAGTCCCGGGACTCAGCGAGGCTACACCTTC. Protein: CASSPGTQRGYTF.

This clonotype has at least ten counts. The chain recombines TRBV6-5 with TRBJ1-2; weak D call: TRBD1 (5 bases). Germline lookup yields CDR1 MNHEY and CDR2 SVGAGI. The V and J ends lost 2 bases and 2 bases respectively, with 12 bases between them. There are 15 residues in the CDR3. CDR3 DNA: TGTGCCAGCAGTTACCGCGGGACTGGGAACTATGGCTACACCTTC. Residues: CASSYRGTGNYGYTF.

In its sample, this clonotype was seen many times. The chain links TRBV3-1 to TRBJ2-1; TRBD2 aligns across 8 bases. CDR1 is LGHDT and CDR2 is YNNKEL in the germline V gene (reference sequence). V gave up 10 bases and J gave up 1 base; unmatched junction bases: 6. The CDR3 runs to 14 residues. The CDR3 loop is CAIERERSYNEQFF. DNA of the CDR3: TGTGCCATAGAGCGGGAGAGATCCTACAATGAGCAGTTCTTC.

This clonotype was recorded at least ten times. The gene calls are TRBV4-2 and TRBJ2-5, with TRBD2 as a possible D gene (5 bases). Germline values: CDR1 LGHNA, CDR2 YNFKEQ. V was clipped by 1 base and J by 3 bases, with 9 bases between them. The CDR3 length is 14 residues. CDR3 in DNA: TGTGCCAGCAGCCAAGTCGGAGGTGAAGAGACCCAGTACTTC. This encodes CASSQVGGEETQYF.

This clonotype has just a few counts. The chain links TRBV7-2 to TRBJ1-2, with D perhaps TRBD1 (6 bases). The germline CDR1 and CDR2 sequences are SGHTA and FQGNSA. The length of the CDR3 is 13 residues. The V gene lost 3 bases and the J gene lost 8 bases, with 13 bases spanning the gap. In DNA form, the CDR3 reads TGTGCCAGCAGCTTCGGGCAGGGGTTAGGCTACACCTTC. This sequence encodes CASSFGQGLGYTF.